Sequencing of this T cell receptor (beta chain) was carried out in a study of response to subunit inactivated influenza vaccine. Study-wide results and caveats: Few additional T cells are recruited per seasonal influenza vaccination, authors suggested.

This clonotype was observed a handful of times. Its target is not known. TCRdb independently ran MiXCR on the RT-PCR reads; one entry per CDR3 protein. This table has 450,000 to 700,000 distinct CDR3 sequences, 12% to 15% appearing once. The CDR3 is 13 amino acids. CDR1 is MNHEY, CDR2 SVGEGT, per germline. Trimming cost V 2 bases and J 2 bases, with 7 bases left between them. V gene TRBV6-2 or TRBV6-3 combines with J gene TRBJ2-7; D gene ambiguous. The receptor comes from a man aged 45 to 65 who received an inactivated influenza vaccine. The sample here was PBMCs from blood, taken roughly 12 days after vaccination. The chain's CDR3 is CASSYPRTYEQYF. CDR3 nucleotides: TGTGCCAGCAGTTACCCGCGGACCTACGAGCAGTACTTC.